This entry lists 9 T cell receptor beta chains sequenced from one sample in a study of T cells expressing NK-cell markers. TCRdb re-called the 5' RACE reads; every CDR3 protein appears as one record, without DNA. Its table lists 300,000 to 450,000 distinct CDR3 sequences. Material: blood T cells: a sorted CD56 or NKG2C T cell subset, CD4+ or CD8+ T cells, or bulk PBMC T cells (not recorded which). The receptors were sampled from a man aged 18 to 70 in good health.

The gene calls are TRBV18 and TRBJ2-5. This CDR3 is built from 15 residues. Germline CDR1 reads KGHSH; CDR2 reads LQKENI. CDR3 loop: CASSSPSRRQETQYF.

This chain connects TRBV21-1 to TRBJ1-5; TCRdb lists TRBD1, though no DNA is available to test this call. TRBV21-1 is a pseudogene segment. This CDR3 is 16 amino acids long. This CDR3 is CASSKATGLSNQPQHF.

V and J are TRBV10-2 and TRBJ2-2; TCRdb's D gene call, TRBD2, goes unchecked for lack of DNA. Germline V gene data show CDR1 as WSHSY and CDR2 as SAAADI. The CDR3 is 16 amino acids. The CDR3 protein is CASSGLAGVDTGELFF.

This chain links TRBV27 with TRBJ1-4. The germline V gene has CDR1 MNHEY and CDR2 SMNVEV (reference sequence). CDR3 length: 16 amino acids. The CDR3 protein is CASSLRSYPANEKLFF.

This chain joins TRBV27 and TRBJ2-3; TCRdb outputs TRBD1, but without DNA this stays unchecked. This CDR3 is built from 16 residues. The germline V gene has CDR1 MNHEY and CDR2 SMNVEV (reference sequence). This chain's CDR3 is CASTSIGTGSTDTQYF.

The chain joins TRBV7-9 to TRBJ1-6; TCRdb returns TRBD1, unconfirmable since there is no DNA. Germline CDR1 reads SEHNR; CDR2 reads FQNEAQ (reference sequence). The CDR3 has 15 residues. The CDR3 here is CASSFGTGTVPPLHF.

V usage is TRBV3-1 and J usage is TRBJ1-3; the D call from TCRdb, TRBD1, cannot be confirmed without DNA. Per the germline V gene, CDR1 is LGHDT and CDR2 is YNNKEL (reference sequence). This CDR3 is built from 16 residues. The CDR3 protein is CASSRAGGYAGNTIYF.

The chain employs TRBV27 and TRBJ1-5. CDR3 length: 17 residues. CDR1 and CDR2 (germline): MNHEY, SMNVEV (reference sequence). This chain's CDR3 is CASSKKLGGNSNQPQHF.

CDR3 amino acids: CASSTAGGAQETQYF. The chain uses TRBV18 and TRBJ2-5; TCRdb selects TRBD1, and the lack of DNA leaves this call unchecked. Germline V gene data show CDR1 as KGHSH and CDR2 as LQKENI. The CDR3 consists of 15 residues.